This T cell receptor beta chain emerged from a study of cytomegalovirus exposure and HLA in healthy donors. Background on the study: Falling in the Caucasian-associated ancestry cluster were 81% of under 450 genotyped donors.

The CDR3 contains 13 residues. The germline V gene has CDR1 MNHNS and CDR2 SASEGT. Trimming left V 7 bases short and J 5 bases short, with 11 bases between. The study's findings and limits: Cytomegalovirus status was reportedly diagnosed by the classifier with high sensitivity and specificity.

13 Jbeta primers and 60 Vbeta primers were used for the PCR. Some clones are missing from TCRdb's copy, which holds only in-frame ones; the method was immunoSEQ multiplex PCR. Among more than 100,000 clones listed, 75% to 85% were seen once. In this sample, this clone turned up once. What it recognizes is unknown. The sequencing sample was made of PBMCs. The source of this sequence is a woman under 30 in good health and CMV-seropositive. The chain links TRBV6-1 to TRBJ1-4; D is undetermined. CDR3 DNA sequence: TGTGCCAGCATTGGGCCATCGAATGAAAAACTGTTTTTT. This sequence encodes CASIGPSNEKLFF.